These T cell receptor beta chains were read from a single sample in a study of T cells in Graves' hyperthyroidism and ophthalmopathy. TCRdb independently ran MiXCR on the multiplex PCR reads; one entry per CDR3 protein. Of more than 300,000 distinct CDR3 sequences listed, roughly a sixth are singletons. The sample consisted of blood. These receptors all come from a woman aged 25 to 39 with Graves' hyperthyroidism that later progressed to Graves' ophthalmopathy. The CDR3 runs from the conserved cysteine through the conserved F or W. The D gene is left open where the match is weak. For some rows the clone size is stated as once, few or many, or as a class when expanded; others skip it.

D gene: NA; clone size: many; V gene: TRBV5-6; J gene: TRBJ1-2; CDR3 DNA: TGTGCCAGCAGCTTAGGATGGGGAGGCTATGGCTACACCTTC; CDR3 protein: CASSLGWGGYGYTF
D gene: NA; clone size: few; V gene: TRBV29-1; J gene: TRBJ2-3; CDR3 DNA: TGCAGCGTTTCCGGGGCACCCGTCACCTATAGCACAGATACGCAGTATTTT; CDR3 protein: CSVSGAPVTYSTDTQYF
D gene: NA; clone size: NA; V gene: TRBV5-4; J gene: TRBJ1-3; CDR3 DNA: TGTGCCAGCAGCTTGAACTTGAGGGAAGGTTCGGCTGGAAACACCATATATTTT; CDR3 protein: CASSLNLREGSAGNTIYF
D gene: TRBD2; clone size: few; V gene: TRBV6-1; J gene: TRBJ2-3; CDR3 DNA: TGTGCCAGCAGTTTAGCGGGGGGCCCCACAGATACGCAGTATTTT; CDR3 protein: CASSLAGGPTDTQYF
D gene: NA; clone size: NA; V gene: TRBV28; J gene: TRBJ1-1; CDR3 DNA: TGTGCCAGCAGTACTCCCCAGACTAGGGAGACTGAAGCTTTCTTT; CDR3 protein: CASSTPQTRETEAFF
D gene: NA; clone size: many; V gene: TRBV7-9; J gene: TRBJ2-3; CDR3 DNA: TGTGCCAGCAGCTTAGATCCGAGGCGCTCCACAGATACGCAGTATTTT; CDR3 protein: CASSLDPRRSTDTQYF
D gene: NA; clone size: NA; V gene: TRBV7-9; J gene: TRBJ2-5; CDR3 DNA: TGTGCCAGCAGCTTATACGGACAAGGAGCGGAGACCCAGTACTTC; CDR3 protein: CASSLYGQGAETQYF
D gene: NA; clone size: many; V gene: TRBV24-1; J gene: TRBJ1-5; CDR3 DNA: TGTGCCACCAGTGATCCTATGGAGTCAGGGCAGCCCCAGCATTTT; CDR3 protein: CATSDPMESGQPQHF
D gene: NA; clone size: many; V gene: TRBV15; J gene: TRBJ2-7; CDR3 DNA: TGTGCCACCAGCAGAGAACGCGGTGCAGGGAACGAGCAGTACTTC; CDR3 protein: CATSRERGAGNEQYF
D gene: NA; clone size: few; V gene: TRBV7-2; J gene: TRBJ1-1; CDR3 DNA: TGTGCCAGCAGCTTAGGGGGCCAGGGAACTGAAGCTTTCTTT; CDR3 protein: CASSLGGQGTEAFF